These 16 T cell receptor beta chains share one sample of origin, sequenced in a study of response to subunit inactivated influenza vaccine. In TCRdb, the RT-PCR reads were re-called with MiXCR into one record per CDR3 protein. The sample includes fewer than 750,000 distinct CDR3 sequences, 12% to 15% of them seen just once. Sequences were derived from PBMCs from blood, sampled less than 13 days after vaccination. The source is a man aged 45-65 years who received an inactivated influenza vaccine.

CDR3 protein: CASSFRRGGSETQYF. The CDR3 DNA reads as TGTGCCAGCAGCTTCCGAAGGGGAGGGTCCGAGACCCAGTACTTC. The gene calls are TRBV7-9 and TRBJ2-5; 7 nucleotides agree with TRBD2. CDR1 is SEHNR and CDR2 is FQNEAQ in the germline V gene (reference sequence). The CDR3 is made up of 15 amino acids. After removal of 3 bases from V and 5 bases from J, the junction contained 9 bases not matched to a gene.

This clonotype was recorded a few times. The chain employs TRBV20-1 and TRBJ1-2, with a possible D match to TRBD1 (5 bases). This CDR3 has 17 amino acids. V lost 1 base to trimming and J lost 5 bases, with 23 bases between them. Germline V gives CDR1 DFQATT, CDR2 SNEGSKA (reference sequence). The CDR3 is CSARVARAIRTPYGYTF. The CDR3 DNA reads TGCAGTGCTAGAGTGGCGAGAGCGATCCGGACACCTTATGGCTACACCTTC.

The rearrangement joins TRBV2 to TRBJ2-7; the D call may be TRBD1 or TRBD2 (5 bases each). The length of the CDR3 is 14 residues. Germline CDR1 SNHLY, CDR2 FYNNEI. V lost 6 bases to trimming and J lost 2 bases, with 14 bases between them. The CDR3 sequence is CASRGVSSAYEQYF. The CDR3 DNA reads as TGTGCCAGCAGGGGGGTTTCCTCGGCCTACGAGCAGTACTTC.

The rearrangement joins TRBV12-3 or TRBV12-4 to TRBJ2-3; no reliable D call. The CDR3 is made up of 14 amino acids. V was cut by 8 bases and J by 1 base, with 13 bases left in between. The DNA for the CDR3 is TGTGCCAGCTGGTCCGCTGGGCGCACAGATACGCAGTATTTT. Translated, it gives CASWSAGRTDTQYF.

The chain links TRBV7-6 to TRBJ1-3; D remains unclear. The CDR3 totals 13 residues. Deletions cut 3 bases from V and 4 bases from J, with 7 bases between. CDR1 and CDR2 from the germline V gene are SGHVS and FNYEAQ. The CDR3 DNA is TGTGCCAGCAGCTTGTATGTGGGAAACACCATATATTTT. The encoded protein is CASSLYVGNTIYF.

The chain is built from TRBV9 and TRBJ1-6, with 9 bases fitting TRBD1. With V trimmed by 4 bases and J by 7 bases, 6 bases remained unmatched. Per the germline V gene, CDR1 is SGDLS and CDR2 is YYNGEE. This CDR3 contains 15 residues. CDR3 amino acids: CASSKHRGRNSPLHF. CDR3 coding DNA: TGTGCCAGCAGCAAACACAGGGGGCGGAATTCACCCCTCCACTTT.

In this sample, this clonotype turned up a few times. The chain joins TRBV11-2 to TRBJ2-1; 9 nucleotides align to TRBD2. CDR1 is SGHAT and CDR2 is FQNNGV in the germline V gene. CDR3 size: 16 residues. V shed 1 base and J 10 bases; nucleotides not matched to a gene: 11. The CDR3 region has the DNA TGTGCCAGCAGCTTAGGCGGCGGGGGGGCTATTAGGGAGCAGTTCTTC. Amino acid sequence: CASSLGGGGAIREQFF.

V gene TRBV12-3 or TRBV12-4 combines with J gene TRBJ1-1; D remains unclear. CDR3 length: 11 amino acids. Trimming pared 6 bases from V and 5 bases from J, leaving 7 bases between. CDR3 loop: CASSTITEAFF. The CDR3 bases are TGTGCCAGCAGCACGATTACTGAAGCTTTCTTT.

Many counts were recorded for this clonotype. V is TRBV12-3 or TRBV12-4 and J is TRBJ2-5; the match to TRBD1 covers 9 bases. After removal of 8 bases from V and 0 bases from J, the junction contained 7 bases not matched to a gene. The CDR3 runs 15 residues. The CDR3 region is CASVRDRANQETQYF. CDR3 nucleotide sequence: TGTGCCAGCGTACGGGACAGGGCCAACCAAGAGACCCAGTACTTC.

This clonotype appeared many times. This chain links TRBV20-1 with TRBJ1-1, with 8 bases fitting TRBD1. CDR1 is DFQATT and CDR2 is SNEGSKA in the germline V gene (reference sequence). V shed 3 bases, J shed 1 base, and the junction held 1 base outside the gene matches. The length of the CDR3 is 13 residues. CDR3 amino acids: CSASTGGNTEAFF. The DNA of the CDR3 is TGCAGTGCTAGCACAGGGGGGAACACTGAAGCTTTCTTT.

This clonotype was observed many times. This chain connects TRBV9 to TRBJ2-1; 10 positions agree with TRBD1. J gave up 2 bases and V 2 bases, and 1 base lay outside the gene matches. The germline CDR1 and CDR2 sequences are SGDLS and YYNGEE. CDR3 length: 15 amino acids. The CDR3 nucleotides are TGTGCCAGCAGCGTCGGACAGGGGGCCTACAATGAGCAGTTCTTC. It yields the protein CASSVGQGAYNEQFF.

This clonotype was detected only a few times. J is TRBJ1-1 and V is TRBV5-1; D is ambiguous. The germline V and J ends were trimmed by 1 base and 1 base, with 8 bases remaining between them. This CDR3 is built from 14 residues. From germline, CDR1 is SGHRS and CDR2 YFSETQ. The CDR3 coding sequence is TGCGCCAGCAGCTTGTCCGGGGAGAACACTGAAGCTTTCTTT. The encoded protein is CASSLSGENTEAFF.

This sequence joins TRBV12-3 or TRBV12-4 and TRBJ1-6, with 9 bases matching TRBD1. CDR3 size: 15 residues. V lost 6 bases and J lost 8; bases outside the gene matches: 8. The CDR3 region has the DNA TGTGCCAGCAGAGCACAGGGGGCGCGTGATTCACCCCTCCACTTT. Translated: CASRAQGARDSPLHF.

This clonotype came up a few times. The rearrangement links TRBV12-3 or TRBV12-4 to TRBJ1-6, with a weak D call TRBD1 (6 bases). With 8 bases removed from V and 10 bases from J, the gap between germline ends came to 15 bases. The CDR3 sequence is 13 residues long. CDR3 sequence (DNA): TGTGCCAGCGGGGAACAGGGTGTATCACCCCTCCACTTT. It codes for CASGEQGVSPLHF.

The chain employs TRBV3-1 and TRBJ1-1, with 7 bases that match TRBD1. V was clipped by 6 bases and J by 5 bases; unmatched bases: 12. Per germline, CDR1 LGHDT and CDR2 YNNKEL (reference sequence). CDR3 length: 15 amino acids. The CDR3: CASSQRPSGGTEAFF. CDR3 coding DNA: TGTGCCAGCAGTCAACGTCCTTCAGGGGGTACTGAAGCTTTCTTT.

The chain is built from TRBV6-1 and TRBJ1-5, with D possibly being TRBD1 (6 bases). Trimming took off 6 bases at V and 4 bases at J, with 16 bases between the two ends. Germline V lookup: CDR1 MNHNS, CDR2 SASEGT. This CDR3 has 15 amino acids. This CDR3 reads CASRPEGGVNQPQHF. The CDR3 region has the DNA TGTGCCAGCAGACCCGAGGGGGGGGTTAATCAGCCCCAGCATTTT.